What follows is one T cell receptor (beta chain) and its context. The data are from a study of cytomegalovirus exposure and HLA in healthy donors. The PCR ran on 60 Vbeta and 13 Jbeta primers. Generated by immunoSEQ multiplex PCR, the TCRdb table keeps only in-frame clones and is missing some. Of approximately 100,000 clones detected, 60% to 85% appear once; the ten largest clones hold roughly 12%. Trimming took 4 bases from V and 4 from J, leaving 8 bases between them. Germline V gene sequence: CDR1 GTSNPN, CDR2 SVGIG (reference sequence). The CDR3 runs to 12 residues. This receptor was obtained from a woman in her 40s in good health and CMV-seropositive. The chain combines TRBV30 with TRBJ2-1; no definite D call. The specimen was PBMCs. CDR3 DNA sequence: TGTGCCTGGACAGAAAATTACAATGAGCAGTTCTTC. It codes for CAWTENYNEQFF.